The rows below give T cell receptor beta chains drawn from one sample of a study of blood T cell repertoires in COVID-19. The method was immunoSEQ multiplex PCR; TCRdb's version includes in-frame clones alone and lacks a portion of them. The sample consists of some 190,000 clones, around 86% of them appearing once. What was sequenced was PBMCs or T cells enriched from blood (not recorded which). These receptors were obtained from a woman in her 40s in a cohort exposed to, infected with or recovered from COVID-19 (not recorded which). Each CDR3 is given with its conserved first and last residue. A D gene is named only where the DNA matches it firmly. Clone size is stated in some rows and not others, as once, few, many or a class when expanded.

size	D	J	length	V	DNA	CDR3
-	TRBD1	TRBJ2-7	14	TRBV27	TGTGCCAGCAGTCTCCGGGACAGGGGCTACGAGCAGTACTTC	CASSLRDRGYEQYF
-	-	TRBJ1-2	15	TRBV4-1	TGCGCCAGCAGCCAAGAGGGGGCTGGAGGCTATGGCTACACCTTC	CASSQEGAGGYGYTF
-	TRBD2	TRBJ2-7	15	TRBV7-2	TGTGCCAGCAGCTTAGTGGTGAGACTAGCGGGAGGGCAGTACTTC	CASSLVVRLAGGQYF
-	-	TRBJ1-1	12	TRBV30	TGTGCCTGGAGAGATTTCAGGGTTAAAGCTTTCTTT	CAWRDFRVKAFF
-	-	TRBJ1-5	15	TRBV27	TGTGCCAGCAGTGCGGGCCTAGGAGGCAATCAGCCCCAGCATTTT	CASSAGLGGNQPQHF
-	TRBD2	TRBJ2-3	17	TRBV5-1	TGCGCCAGCACCGGACTAGCGGGGGGCCGCGGCACAGATACGCAGTATTTT	CASTGLAGGRGTDTQYF
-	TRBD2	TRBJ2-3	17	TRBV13	TGTGCCAGCAGCTTAGAAGGGACTAGCGGAATCGCAGATACGCAGTATTTT	CASSLEGTSGIADTQYF
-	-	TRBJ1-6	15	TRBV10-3	TGTGCCATCAGTGAGTCGTCGACAGAGAATTCACCCCTCCACTTT	CAISESSTENSPLHF
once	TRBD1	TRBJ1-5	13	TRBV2	TGTGCCAGCAGGGACAGGGGTGGTCAGCCCCAGCATTTT	CASRDRGGQPQHF
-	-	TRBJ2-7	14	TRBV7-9	TGTGCCAGCAGCGACACAGGGATACGCTACGAGCAGTACTTC	CASSDTGIRYEQYF
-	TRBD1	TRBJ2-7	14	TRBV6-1	TGTGCCAGCAGTGAATGGCGGACAGGCGACGAGCAGTACTTC	CASSEWRTGDEQYF
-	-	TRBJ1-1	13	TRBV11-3	TGTGCCAGCAGCTTCGAGATGAACACTGAAGCTTTCTTT	CASSFEMNTEAFF
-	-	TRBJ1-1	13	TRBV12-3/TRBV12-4	TGTGCCAGCACCGAAAACAGGGTTGCTGAAGCTTTCTTT	CASTENRVAEAFF
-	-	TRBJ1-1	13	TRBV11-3	TGTGCCAGCAGTAACTCCTACGGCACTGAAGCTTTCTTT	CASSNSYGTEAFF
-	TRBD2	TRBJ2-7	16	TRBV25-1	TGTGCCAGCAGTGGGTTAGGACTAGCGGGTACCTACGAGCAGTACTTC	CASSGLGLAGTYEQYF
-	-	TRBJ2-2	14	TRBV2	TGTGCCAGCGACTCCGGACTTAACACCGGGGAGCTGTTTTTT	CASDSGLNTGELFF
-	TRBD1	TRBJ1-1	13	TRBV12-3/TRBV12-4	TGTGCCAGCAGCCCGGACAGGGGGTTTGAAGCTTTCTTT	CASSPDRGFEAFF
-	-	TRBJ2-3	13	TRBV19	TGTGCCAGTAATTCTTGGGGCCTGGCTACGCAGTATTTT	CASNSWGLATQYF
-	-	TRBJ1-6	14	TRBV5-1	TGCGCCAGCAGCTTGGAACAGGGAGCATCACCCCTCCACTTT	CASSLEQGASPLHF
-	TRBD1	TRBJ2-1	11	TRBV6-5	TGTGCCAGCAGTCCAGGGGGTGAGCAGTTCTTC	CASSPGGEQFF
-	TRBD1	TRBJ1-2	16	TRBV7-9	TGTGCCAGCAGCGATCCGGGACAGGGACGCGGCTATGGCTACACCTTC	CASSDPGQGRGYGYTF
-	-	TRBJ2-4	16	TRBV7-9	TGTGCCAGCAGCTTCCCCAGCGGCCTGAGGGAAAACATTCAGTACTTC	CASSFPSGLRENIQYF
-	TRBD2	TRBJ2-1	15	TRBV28	TGTGCCAGCAGTTTAGAGGGACTAGGGTACAATGAGCAGTTCTTC	CASSLEGLGYNEQFF
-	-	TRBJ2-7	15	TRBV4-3	TGCGCCAGCAGCCAAGGTCACTCTAACGCACACGAGCAGTACTTC	CASSQGHSNAHEQYF
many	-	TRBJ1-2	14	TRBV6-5	TGTGCCAGCAGTTACTCGTCAGGGAAGGGCGGCTACACCTTC	CASSYSSGKGGYTF
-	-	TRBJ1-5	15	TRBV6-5	TGTGCCAGCAGCAGGGATATGGATAGCAATCAGCCCCAGCATTTT	CASSRDMDSNQPQHF
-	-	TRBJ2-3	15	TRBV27	TGTGCCAGCAGTTTACAGACTCCGAGCACAGATACGCAGTATTTT	CASSLQTPSTDTQYF
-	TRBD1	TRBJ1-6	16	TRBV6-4	TGTGCCAGCAGTGACTTCGGACAGGGGAAGGGTTCACCCCTCCACTTT	CASSDFGQGKGSPLHF
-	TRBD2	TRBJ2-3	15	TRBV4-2	TGTGCCAGCAGCCAAGAAACTAGCGAAACAGATACGCAGTATTTT	CASSQETSETDTQYF
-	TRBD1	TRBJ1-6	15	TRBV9	TGTGCCAGCAGCGTTGGAGGGGGCCATAATTCACCCCTCCACTTT	CASSVGGGHNSPLHF
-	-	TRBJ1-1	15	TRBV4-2	TGTGCCAGCAGCCAAGCCCCTGGAGGGAAAACTGAAGCTTTCTTT	CASSQAPGGKTEAFF
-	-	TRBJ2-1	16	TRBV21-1	TGTGCCAGCAGCGCCCAGAGGGCGGGCGCTATCAATGAGCAGTTCTTC	CASSAQRAGAINEQFF
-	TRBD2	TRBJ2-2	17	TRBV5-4	TGTGCCAGCAGCTTGGCCTGGGCTAGCGGGAACACCGGGGAGCTGTTTTTT	CASSLAWASGNTGELFF
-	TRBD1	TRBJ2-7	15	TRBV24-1	TGTGCCACCAGTGAACCGGGACAGGGCAGACACGAGCAGTACTTC	CATSEPGQGRHEQYF
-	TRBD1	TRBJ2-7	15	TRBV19	TGTGCCAGTAGTACTGGACAGGGCTTTACCTACGAGCAGTACTTC	CASSTGQGFTYEQYF
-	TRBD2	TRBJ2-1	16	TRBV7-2	TGTGCCAGCAGCTTCCCAGCGGGAGGGCCGGAAAATGAGCAGTTCTTC	CASSFPAGGPENEQFF
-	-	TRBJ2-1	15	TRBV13	TGTGCCAGCAGCCCCCGGGGTGGTGGGTGGCATGAGCAGTTCTTC	CASSPRGGGWHEQFF
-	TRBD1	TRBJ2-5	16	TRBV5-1	TGCGCCAGCAGCTTGTCCAGGGACAGGGTCCTGGAGACCCAGTACTTC	CASSLSRDRVLETQYF
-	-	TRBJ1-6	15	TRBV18	TGTGCCAGCTCACCATCGACAGGTGGCAATTCACCCCTCCACTTT	CASSPSTGGNSPLHF
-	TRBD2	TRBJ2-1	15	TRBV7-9	TGTGCCAGCAGCTGGACTAGCGGGTCATCCAATGAGCAGTTCTTC	CASSWTSGSSNEQFF
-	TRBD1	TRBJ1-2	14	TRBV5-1	TGCGCCAGCAGCTTCGACAGGGGTAATGATGGCTACACCTTC	CASSFDRGNDGYTF
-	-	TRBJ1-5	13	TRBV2	TGTGCCAGCAGCCCAGAGGGTATTCAGCCCCAGCATTTT	CASSPEGIQPQHF
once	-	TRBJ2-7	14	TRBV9	TGTGCCAGCAGCGTAGACCCCAGCTCCTACGAGCAGTACTTC	CASSVDPSSYEQYF